This T cell receptor (beta chain) was observed in a study of T cells in Graves' hyperthyroidism and ophthalmopathy. This clonotype appeared many times. There were TCR beta CDR3 regions amplified from RNA transcripts. A first-round RT-PCR of the TCR CDR3 used the HTBI primer set. TCRdb passed the multiplex PCR reads through MiXCR, listing each CDR3 protein once. The table lists a few hundred thousand distinct CDR3 sequences, more than 15% of them singletons. The TCR was taken from a woman between 40 and 55 years old with Graves' ophthalmopathy. The sample comprised blood.

CDR3 in amino acids: CSAAIRGGRAYEQYF. CDR3 bases: TGCAGTGCTGCCATTCGTGGCGGGAGGGCCTACGAGCAGTACTTC. V is TRBV20-1 and J is TRBJ2-7; 9 bases line up with TRBD2. This CDR3 contains 15 residues. Germline V gene data show CDR1 as DFQATT and CDR2 as SNEGSKA (reference sequence). V lost 5 bases, J lost 2 bases, and 10 bases stayed unmatched.